This is a list of T cell receptor beta chains from one sample in a study of T cells after yellow fever vaccination. One entry per CDR3 protein results from TCRdb running MiXCR on the 5' RACE reads. The sample yields almost 600,000 distinct CDR3 sequences, less than 15% seen once. The sample was PBMCs, taken on the day of the yellow fever booster vaccination. The receptors derive from a man aged 30-40 years who received the YFV17D yellow fever vaccine. The CDR3 runs from the conserved cysteine through the conserved F or W. Each record gives: D gene, J gene, V gene, clone size, CDR3 protein, CDR3 DNA. A D gene is named only where the DNA matches it firmly. Clone size is given for some rows only: seen once, a few or many times, or a class if the clone is expanded.

d_gene: NA
j_gene: TRBJ2-1
v_gene: TRBV19
abundance: NA
CDR3aa: CASSSQAWNEQFF
CDR3nt: TGTGCCAGTAGTTCCCAAGCCTGGAATGAGCAGTTCTTC

d_gene: NA
j_gene: TRBJ2-3
v_gene: TRBV20-1
abundance: NA
CDR3aa: CSARKDSSTDTQYF
CDR3nt: TGCAGTGCTAGGAAGGATTCTAGCACAGATACGCAGTATTTT

d_gene: NA
j_gene: TRBJ1-1
v_gene: TRBV18
abundance: few
CDR3aa: CASSPLTEINTEAFF
CDR3nt: TGTGCCAGCTCACCACTAACAGAGATAAACACTGAAGCTTTCTTT

d_gene: TRBD1
j_gene: TRBJ1-1
v_gene: TRBV27
abundance: NA
CDR3aa: CASSPGTAREAFF
CDR3nt: TGTGCCAGCAGTCCAGGGACAGCTCGTGAAGCTTTCTTT

d_gene: NA
j_gene: TRBJ2-5
v_gene: TRBV12-3/TRBV12-4
abundance: NA
CDR3aa: CASTYLGDFNGETQYF
CDR3nt: TGTGCCAGCACCTATCTTGGTGACTTTAATGGAGAGACCCAGTACTTC

d_gene: NA
j_gene: TRBJ2-2
v_gene: TRBV10-3
abundance: NA
CDR3aa: CATTDRNTGELFF
CDR3nt: TGTGCCACGACGGACCGAAACACCGGGGAGCTGTTTTTT

d_gene: NA
j_gene: TRBJ2-7
v_gene: TRBV29-1
abundance: NA
CDR3aa: CSVEGRDYEQYF
CDR3nt: TGCAGCGTTGAAGGCAGGGACTACGAGCAGTACTTC

d_gene: NA
j_gene: TRBJ2-2
v_gene: TRBV3-1
abundance: few
CDR3aa: CASSQQQNTGELFF
CDR3nt: TGTGCCAGCAGCCAACAACAGAACACCGGGGAGCTGTTTTTT

d_gene: NA
j_gene: TRBJ2-7
v_gene: TRBV7-2
abundance: NA
CDR3aa: CASSAGQTYYEQYF
CDR3nt: TGTGCCAGCAGCGCGGGACAGACCTACTACGAGCAGTACTTC

d_gene: TRBD2
j_gene: TRBJ2-1
v_gene: TRBV11-2
abundance: NA
CDR3aa: CASSSTGTSGSGTYNEQFF
CDR3nt: TGTGCCAGCAGCTCTACCGGGACTAGCGGGAGTGGTACCTACAATGAGCAGTTCTTC

d_gene: TRBD2
j_gene: TRBJ2-1
v_gene: TRBV12-3/TRBV12-4
abundance: NA
CDR3aa: CASSLLEGGLGSYNEQFF
CDR3nt: TGTGCCAGCAGTTTATTGGAAGGGGGACTAGGGTCCTACAATGAGCAGTTCTTC

d_gene: NA
j_gene: TRBJ1-6
v_gene: TRBV29-1
abundance: few
CDR3aa: CSVEIGGGSPLHF
CDR3nt: TGCAGCGTTGAAATAGGGGGTGGATCACCCCTCCACTTT

d_gene: NA
j_gene: TRBJ2-6
v_gene: TRBV4-1
abundance: NA
CDR3aa: CASSHSRVGAAPVSGANVLTF
CDR3nt: TGCGCCAGCAGCCACTCAAGAGTGGGGGCGGCTCCCGTCTCTGGGGCCAACGTCCTGACTTTC

d_gene: NA
j_gene: TRBJ2-3
v_gene: TRBV15
abundance: NA
CDR3aa: CATSRDLRISTDTQYF
CDR3nt: TGTGCCACCAGCAGAGATCTGAGGATCTCCACAGATACGCAGTATTTT

d_gene: NA
j_gene: TRBJ1-2
v_gene: TRBV12-3/TRBV12-4
abundance: few
CDR3aa: CASTPDSFDGYTF
CDR3nt: TGTGCCAGCACCCCGGACAGCTTCGATGGCTACACCTTC

d_gene: NA
j_gene: TRBJ1-1
v_gene: TRBV7-6
abundance: NA
CDR3aa: CASSLVQGGRTEAFF
CDR3nt: TGTGCCAGCAGCTTAGTGCAGGGCGGAAGGACTGAAGCTTTCTTT

d_gene: TRBD2
j_gene: TRBJ2-7
v_gene: TRBV3-1
abundance: few
CDR3aa: CASSQATSGYEQYF
CDR3nt: TGTGCCAGCAGCCAAGCCACTAGCGGGTACGAGCAGTACTTC

d_gene: TRBD2
j_gene: TRBJ2-5
v_gene: TRBV18
abundance: few
CDR3aa: CASSPAPGGTYWTQYF
CDR3nt: TGTGCCAGCTCACCGGCCCCGGGAGGGACTTATTGGACCCAGTACTTC

d_gene: TRBD1
j_gene: TRBJ2-5
v_gene: TRBV18
abundance: NA
CDR3aa: CASSPDIRGLGETQYF
CDR3nt: TGTGCCAGCTCACCTGATATCAGGGGGCTAGGGGAGACCCAGTACTTC

d_gene: NA
j_gene: TRBJ2-1
v_gene: TRBV5-1
abundance: few
CDR3aa: CASSAMLVVGYNEQFF
CDR3nt: TGCGCCAGCAGCGCGATGCTAGTTGTAGGTTACAATGAGCAGTTCTTC

d_gene: NA
j_gene: TRBJ2-1
v_gene: TRBV28
abundance: few
CDR3aa: CASSLEGMGNEQFF
CDR3nt: TGTGCCAGCAGTTTGGAGGGTATGGGTAATGAGCAGTTCTTC

d_gene: TRBD2
j_gene: TRBJ2-1
v_gene: TRBV20-1
abundance: few
CDR3aa: CSARGGLAERNRSFF
CDR3nt: TGCAGTGCTAGAGGGGGACTAGCGGAACGAAACAGGTCGTTCTTC

d_gene: TRBD1
j_gene: TRBJ2-2
v_gene: TRBV20-1
abundance: NA
CDR3aa: CSARGQGLNTGELFF
CDR3nt: TGCAGTGCTAGGGGACAGGGACTCAACACCGGGGAGCTGTTTTTT

d_gene: NA
j_gene: TRBJ2-7
v_gene: TRBV21-1
abundance: few
CDR3aa: CASSKRKGLHYEQYF
CDR3nt: TGTGCCAGCAGCAAAAGAAAGGGTCTTCACTACGAGCAGTACTTC

d_gene: NA
j_gene: TRBJ2-7
v_gene: TRBV7-2
abundance: few
CDR3aa: CASSLGPGAYEQYF
CDR3nt: TGTGCCAGCAGCTTGGGCCCGGGGGCCTACGAGCAGTACTTC

d_gene: NA
j_gene: TRBJ2-1
v_gene: TRBV15
abundance: few
CDR3aa: CATSREAGTRSEQFF
CDR3nt: TGTGCCACCAGCAGAGAAGCAGGGACGCGGAGTGAGCAGTTCTTC

d_gene: TRBD2
j_gene: TRBJ2-1
v_gene: TRBV19
abundance: once
CDR3aa: CAGMREDYNEQFF
CDR3nt: TGTGCCGGTATGCGGGAGGACTACAATGAGCAGTTCTTC

d_gene: TRBD2
j_gene: TRBJ2-2
v_gene: TRBV9
abundance: NA
CDR3aa: CASRSTSGSTGELFF
CDR3nt: TGTGCCAGCCGCTCGACTAGCGGGAGCACCGGGGAGCTGTTTTTT

d_gene: NA
j_gene: TRBJ2-1
v_gene: TRBV6-6
abundance: NA
CDR3aa: CASRKLDLNEQFF
CDR3nt: TGTGCCAGCAGGAAACTAGACCTCAATGAGCAGTTCTTC

d_gene: NA
j_gene: TRBJ2-3
v_gene: TRBV4-1
abundance: few
CDR3aa: CASSQDLYTDTQYF
CDR3nt: TGCGCCAGCAGCCAAGATCTCTACACAGATACGCAGTATTTT

d_gene: NA
j_gene: TRBJ2-1
v_gene: TRBV3-1
abundance: NA
CDR3aa: CASSQVGLSGSSYNEQFF
CDR3nt: TGTGCCAGCAGCCAAGTGGGCCTGTCCGGAAGCTCCTACAATGAGCAGTTCTTC

d_gene: NA
j_gene: TRBJ2-1
v_gene: TRBV4-3
abundance: few
CDR3aa: CASSQDRVAASSYNEQFF
CDR3nt: TGCGCCAGCAGCCAAGATAGGGTAGCGGCTAGCTCCTACAATGAGCAGTTCTTC

d_gene: TRBD2
j_gene: TRBJ2-7
v_gene: TRBV7-2
abundance: NA
CDR3aa: CASSSVGLAREQYF
CDR3nt: TGTGCCAGCAGCTCGGTCGGACTAGCGCGGGAGCAGTACTTC

d_gene: NA
j_gene: TRBJ2-1
v_gene: TRBV6-4
abundance: NA
CDR3aa: CASSVDRYNEQFF
CDR3nt: TGTGCCAGCAGTGTAGACAGATACAATGAGCAGTTCTTC

d_gene: NA
j_gene: TRBJ2-1
v_gene: TRBV20-1
abundance: NA
CDR3aa: CSAQPSPLHNEQFF
CDR3nt: TGCAGTGCGCAACCAAGCCCCTTACACAATGAGCAGTTCTTC

d_gene: NA
j_gene: TRBJ2-6
v_gene: TRBV27
abundance: few
CDR3aa: CASRRQVSGANVLTF
CDR3nt: TGTGCCAGCAGGCGACAGGTCTCTGGGGCCAACGTCCTGACTTTC

d_gene: TRBD2
j_gene: TRBJ2-1
v_gene: TRBV5-1
abundance: many
CDR3aa: CASSSRLAGGGNEQFF
CDR3nt: TGCGCCAGCAGCTCCCGCCTAGCGGGAGGAGGGAATGAGCAGTTCTTC

d_gene: TRBD2
j_gene: TRBJ2-7
v_gene: TRBV27
abundance: NA
CDR3aa: CASSFGLAPYEQYF
CDR3nt: TGTGCCAGCAGTTTTGGACTAGCCCCCTACGAGCAGTACTTC

d_gene: NA
j_gene: TRBJ1-5
v_gene: TRBV20-1
abundance: NA
CDR3aa: CSASYRDDQPQHF
CDR3nt: TGCAGTGCTAGCTACAGGGATGATCAGCCCCAGCATTTT

d_gene: NA
j_gene: TRBJ1-1
v_gene: TRBV5-6
abundance: few
CDR3aa: CASSPSGGQDTEAFF
CDR3nt: TGTGCCAGCAGCCCGAGCGGGGGCCAGGACACTGAAGCTTTCTTT

d_gene: NA
j_gene: TRBJ2-7
v_gene: TRBV29-1
abundance: NA
CDR3aa: CSVVDPEISYEQYF
CDR3nt: TGCAGCGTCGTCGACCCCGAGATTAGTTACGAGCAGTACTTC

d_gene: NA
j_gene: TRBJ1-1
v_gene: TRBV20-1
abundance: few
CDR3aa: CSARANTEAFF
CDR3nt: TGCAGTGCTAGAGCGAACACTGAAGCTTTCTTT

d_gene: NA
j_gene: TRBJ1-3
v_gene: TRBV3-1
abundance: NA
CDR3aa: CASSRGAPNTIYF
CDR3nt: TGTGCCAGCAGCCGCGGGGCTCCAAACACCATATATTTT